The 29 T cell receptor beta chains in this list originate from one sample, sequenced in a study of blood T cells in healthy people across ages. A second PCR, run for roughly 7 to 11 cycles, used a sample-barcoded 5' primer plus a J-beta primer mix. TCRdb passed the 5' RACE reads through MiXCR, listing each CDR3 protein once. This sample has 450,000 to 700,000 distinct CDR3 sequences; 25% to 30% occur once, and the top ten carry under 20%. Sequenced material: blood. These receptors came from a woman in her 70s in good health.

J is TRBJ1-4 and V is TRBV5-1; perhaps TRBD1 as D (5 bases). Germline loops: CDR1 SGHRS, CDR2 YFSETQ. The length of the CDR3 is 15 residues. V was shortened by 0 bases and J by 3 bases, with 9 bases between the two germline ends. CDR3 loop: CASSLASGPNEKLFF. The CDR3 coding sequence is TGCGCCAGCAGCTTGGCGTCAGGGCCTAATGAAAAACTGTTTTTT.

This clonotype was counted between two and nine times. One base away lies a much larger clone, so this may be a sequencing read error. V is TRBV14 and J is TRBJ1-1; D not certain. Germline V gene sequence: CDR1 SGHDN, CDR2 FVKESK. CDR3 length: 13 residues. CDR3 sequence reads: CASSQVIGTEASF. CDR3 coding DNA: TGTGCCAGCAGCCAAGTGATCGGCACTGAAGCTTCCTTT.

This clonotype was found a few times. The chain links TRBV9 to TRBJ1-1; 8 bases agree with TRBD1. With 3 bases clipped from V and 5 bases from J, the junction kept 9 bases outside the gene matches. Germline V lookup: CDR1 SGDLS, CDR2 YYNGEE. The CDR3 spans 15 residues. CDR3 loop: CASSARTGTGTEAFF. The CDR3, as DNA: TGTGCCAGCAGCGCCAGGACAGGGACGGGAACTGAAGCTTTCTTT.

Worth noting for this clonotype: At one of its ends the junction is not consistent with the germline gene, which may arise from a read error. The CDR3 coding sequence is TGTGCCGGCAGCCCCTCACAGGATTCACCCCTCCACTTT. Translating gives CAGSPSQDSPLHF. The chain links TRBV9 to TRBJ1-6; TRBD1 might be the D (5 bases). Germline V lookup: CDR1 SGDLS, CDR2 YYNGEE. The CDR3 covers 13 residues.

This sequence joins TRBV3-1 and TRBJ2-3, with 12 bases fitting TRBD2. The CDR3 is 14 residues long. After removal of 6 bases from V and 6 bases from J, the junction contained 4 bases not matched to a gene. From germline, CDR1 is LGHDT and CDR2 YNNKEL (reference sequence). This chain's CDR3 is CASSRGLAGDTQYF. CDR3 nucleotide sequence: TGTGCCAGCAGTCGAGGACTAGCGGGGGATACGCAGTATTTT.

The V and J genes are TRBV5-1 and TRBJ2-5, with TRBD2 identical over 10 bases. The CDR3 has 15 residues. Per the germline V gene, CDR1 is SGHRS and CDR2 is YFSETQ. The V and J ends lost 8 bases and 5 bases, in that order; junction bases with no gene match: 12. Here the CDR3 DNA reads TGCGCCAGTAGTTTTGGAGCGGGGGGGCATGAGACCCAGTACTTC. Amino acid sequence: CASSFGAGGHETQYF.

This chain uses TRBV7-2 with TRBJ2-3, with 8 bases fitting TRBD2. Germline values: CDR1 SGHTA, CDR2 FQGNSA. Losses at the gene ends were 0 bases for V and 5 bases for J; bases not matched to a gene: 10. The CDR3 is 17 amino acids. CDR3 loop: CASSLALSGGAGDTQYF. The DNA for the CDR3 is TGTGCCAGCAGCTTAGCGCTGTCGGGGGGGGCTGGAGATACGCAGTATTTT.

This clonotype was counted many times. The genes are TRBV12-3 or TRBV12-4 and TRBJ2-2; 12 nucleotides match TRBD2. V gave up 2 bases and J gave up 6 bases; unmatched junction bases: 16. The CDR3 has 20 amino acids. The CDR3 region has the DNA TGTGCCAGCAGTTTAATTACCCTCACTAGCGGGGGGCCAGGGCCCGGGGAGCTGTTTTTT. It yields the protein CASSLITLTSGGPGPGELFF.

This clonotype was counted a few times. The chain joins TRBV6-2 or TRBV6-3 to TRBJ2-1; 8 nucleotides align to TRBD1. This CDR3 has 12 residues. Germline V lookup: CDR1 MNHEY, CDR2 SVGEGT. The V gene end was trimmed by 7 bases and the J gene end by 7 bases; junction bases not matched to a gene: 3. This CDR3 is CASTDRGNEQFF. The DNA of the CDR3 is TGTGCCAGCACCGACAGGGGTAATGAGCAGTTCTTC.

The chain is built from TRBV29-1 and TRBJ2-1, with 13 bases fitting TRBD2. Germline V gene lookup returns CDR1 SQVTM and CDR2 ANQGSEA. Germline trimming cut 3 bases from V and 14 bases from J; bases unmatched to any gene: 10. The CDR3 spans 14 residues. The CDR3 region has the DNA TGCAGCGTTGACCTAACTAGCGGGGGGGCCCAAGAGTTCTTC. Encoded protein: CSVDLTSGGAQEFF.

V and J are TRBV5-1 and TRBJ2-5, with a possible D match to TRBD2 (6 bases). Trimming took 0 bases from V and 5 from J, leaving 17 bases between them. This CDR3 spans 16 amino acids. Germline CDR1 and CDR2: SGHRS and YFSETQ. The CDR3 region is CASSLGSGSSGETQYF. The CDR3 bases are TGCGCCAGCAGCTTGGGATCCGGGAGCTCTGGGGAGACCCAGTACTTC.

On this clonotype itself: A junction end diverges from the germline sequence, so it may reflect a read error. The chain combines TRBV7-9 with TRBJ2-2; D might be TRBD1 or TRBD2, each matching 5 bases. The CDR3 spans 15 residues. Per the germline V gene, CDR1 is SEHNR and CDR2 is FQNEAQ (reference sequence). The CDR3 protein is CANSFGGRDTGELFF. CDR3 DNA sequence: TGTGCCAACAGCTTTGGGGGTAGGGACACCGGGGAGCTGTTTTTT.

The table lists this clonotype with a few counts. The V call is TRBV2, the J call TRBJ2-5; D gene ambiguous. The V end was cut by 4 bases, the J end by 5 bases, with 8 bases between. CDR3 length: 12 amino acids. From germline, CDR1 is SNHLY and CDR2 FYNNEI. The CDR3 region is CASSVVPETQYF. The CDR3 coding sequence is TGTGCCAGCAGTGTTGTCCCGGAGACCCAGTACTTC.

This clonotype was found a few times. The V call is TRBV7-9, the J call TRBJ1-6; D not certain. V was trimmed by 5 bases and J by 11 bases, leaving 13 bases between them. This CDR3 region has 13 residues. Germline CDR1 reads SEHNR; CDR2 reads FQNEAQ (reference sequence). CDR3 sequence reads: CASSLNLWAPLHF. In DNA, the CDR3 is TGTGCCAGCAGCCTGAACCTCTGGGCACCCCTCCACTTT.

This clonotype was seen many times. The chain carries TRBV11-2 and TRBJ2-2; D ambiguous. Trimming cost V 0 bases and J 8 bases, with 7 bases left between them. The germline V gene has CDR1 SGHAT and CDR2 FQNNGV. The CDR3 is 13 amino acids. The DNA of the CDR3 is TGTGCCAGCAGCTTAGACCGTAGGGGGGAGCTGTTTTTT. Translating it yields CASSLDRRGELFF.

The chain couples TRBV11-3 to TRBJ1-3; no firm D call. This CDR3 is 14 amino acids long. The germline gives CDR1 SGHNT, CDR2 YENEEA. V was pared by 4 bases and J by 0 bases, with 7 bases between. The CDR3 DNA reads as TGTGCCAGCAGCTCACAGTTCTCTGGAAACACCATATATTTT. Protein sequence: CASSSQFSGNTIYF.

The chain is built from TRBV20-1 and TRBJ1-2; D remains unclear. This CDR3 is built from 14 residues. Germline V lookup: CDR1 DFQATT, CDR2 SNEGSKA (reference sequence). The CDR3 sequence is CSGPPKKSNYGYTF. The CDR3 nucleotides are TGCAGCGGGCCACCCAAGAAGAGTAACTATGGCTACACCTTC.

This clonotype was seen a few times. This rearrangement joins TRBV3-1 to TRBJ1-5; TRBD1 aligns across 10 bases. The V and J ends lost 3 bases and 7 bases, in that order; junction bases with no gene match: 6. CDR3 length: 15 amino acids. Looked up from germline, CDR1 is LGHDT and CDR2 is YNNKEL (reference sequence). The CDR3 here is CASSQGRDRGQPQHF. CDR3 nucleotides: TGTGCCAGCAGCCAGGGCCGGGACAGGGGCCAGCCCCAGCATTTT.

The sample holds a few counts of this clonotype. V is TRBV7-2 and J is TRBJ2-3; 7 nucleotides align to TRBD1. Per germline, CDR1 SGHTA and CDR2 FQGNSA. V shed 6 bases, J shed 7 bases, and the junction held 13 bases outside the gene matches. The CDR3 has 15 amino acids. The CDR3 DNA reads TGTGCCAGCAGAGATAGACAGGGAAATACCTATACGCAGTATTTT. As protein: CASRDRQGNTYTQYF.

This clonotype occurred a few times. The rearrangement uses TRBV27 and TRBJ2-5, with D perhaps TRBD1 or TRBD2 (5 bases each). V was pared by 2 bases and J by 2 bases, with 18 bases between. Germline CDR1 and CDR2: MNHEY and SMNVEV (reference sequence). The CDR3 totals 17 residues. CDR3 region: CASSLPALTGPQETQYF. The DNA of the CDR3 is TGTGCCAGCAGTTTACCCGCCTTGACGGGGCCACAAGAGACCCAGTACTTC.

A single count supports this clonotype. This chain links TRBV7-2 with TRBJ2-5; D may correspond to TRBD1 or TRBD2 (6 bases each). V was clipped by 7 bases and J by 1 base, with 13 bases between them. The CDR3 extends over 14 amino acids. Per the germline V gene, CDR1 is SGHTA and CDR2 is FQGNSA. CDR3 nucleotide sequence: TGTGCCAGCACCAAGGGGGGACCCCAAGAGACCCAGTACTTC. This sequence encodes CASTKGGPQETQYF.

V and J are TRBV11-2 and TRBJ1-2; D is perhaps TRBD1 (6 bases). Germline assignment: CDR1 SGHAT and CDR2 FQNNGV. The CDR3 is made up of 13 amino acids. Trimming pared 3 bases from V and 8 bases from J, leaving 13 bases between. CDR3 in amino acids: CASSFQGGHGYTF. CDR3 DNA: TGTGCCAGCAGCTTTCAAGGGGGGCACGGCTACACCTTC.

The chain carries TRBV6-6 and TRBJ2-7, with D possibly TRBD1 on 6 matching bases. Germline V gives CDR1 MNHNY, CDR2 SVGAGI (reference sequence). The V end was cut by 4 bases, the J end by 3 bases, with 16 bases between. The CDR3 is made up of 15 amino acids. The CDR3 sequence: CASSSDSFSHYEQYF. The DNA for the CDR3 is TGTGCCAGCAGTTCGGACAGTTTCTCTCACTACGAGCAGTACTTC.

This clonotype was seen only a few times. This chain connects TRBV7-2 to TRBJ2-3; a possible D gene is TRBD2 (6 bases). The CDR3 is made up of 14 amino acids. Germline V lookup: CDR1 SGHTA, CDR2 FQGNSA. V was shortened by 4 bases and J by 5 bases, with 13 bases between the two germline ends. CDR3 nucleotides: TGTGCCAGCAGCTCCCGGAGGGGTGGAGATACGCAGTATTTT. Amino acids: CASSSRRGGDTQYF.

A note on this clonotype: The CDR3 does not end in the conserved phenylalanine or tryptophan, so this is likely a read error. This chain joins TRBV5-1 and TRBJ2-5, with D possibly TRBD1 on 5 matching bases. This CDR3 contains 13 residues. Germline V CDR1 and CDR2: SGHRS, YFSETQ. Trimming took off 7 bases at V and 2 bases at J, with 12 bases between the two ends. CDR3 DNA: TGCGCCAGCCATCGACGGACACAAGAGACCCAGTACCTC. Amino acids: CASHRRTQETQYL.

In DNA form, the CDR3 reads TGTGCCACCGAGGCGGCTCGGGGCGGCTACGAGCAGTACTTC. Amino acid sequence: CATEAARGGYEQYF. The chain recombines TRBV10-3 with TRBJ2-7, with D perhaps assigned TRBD1 or TRBD2 (5 bases each). Trimming stripped 10 bases from V and 3 bases from J, with 19 bases between. The CDR3 has 14 amino acids. Germline CDR1 and CDR2: ENHRY and SYGVKD.

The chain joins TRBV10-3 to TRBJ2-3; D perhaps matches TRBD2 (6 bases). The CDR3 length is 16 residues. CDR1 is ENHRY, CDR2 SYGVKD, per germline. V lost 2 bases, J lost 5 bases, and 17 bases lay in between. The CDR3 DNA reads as TGTGCCATCAGTGAGCTCCTTGGGAGGATGGGAGATACGCAGTATTTT. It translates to CAISELLGRMGDTQYF.

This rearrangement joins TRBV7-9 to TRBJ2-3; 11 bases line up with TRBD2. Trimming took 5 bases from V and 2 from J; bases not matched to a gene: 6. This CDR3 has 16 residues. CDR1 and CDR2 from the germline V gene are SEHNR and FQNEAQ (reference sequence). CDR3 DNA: TGTGCCAGCAGCGTCAAACTAGCGGGGGACACAGATACGCAGTATTTT. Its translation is CASSVKLAGDTDTQYF.

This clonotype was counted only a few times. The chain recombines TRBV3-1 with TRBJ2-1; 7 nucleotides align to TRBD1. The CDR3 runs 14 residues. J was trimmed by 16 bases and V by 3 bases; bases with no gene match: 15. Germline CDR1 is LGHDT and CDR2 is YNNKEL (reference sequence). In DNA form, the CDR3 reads TGTGCCAGCAGCCACCAGACATCGGGACAGTTTTACTTCTTC. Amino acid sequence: CASSHQTSGQFYFF.